Listed below are T cell receptor beta chains from one sample, sequenced in a study of T cells in Graves' hyperthyroidism and ophthalmopathy. Each CDR3 protein gets one entry after TCRdb re-called the multiplex PCR reads with MiXCR. The sample has roughly 180,000 distinct CDR3 sequences, about a tenth seen once. Sequenced sample: blood. Every receptor here comes from a woman younger than 35 with Graves' hyperthyroidism that later progressed to Graves' ophthalmopathy. Each CDR3 is given with its conserved first and last residue. Each record gives: J gene, D gene, clone size, V gene, CDR3 protein, CDR3 DNA. The D gene is left open where the match is weak. Size is stated for part of the rows, as once, few or many counts, or as a class when the clone is expanded.

TRBJ1-2,.,many,TRBV28,CASSILTGGYTF,TGTGCCAGCAGTATTCTGACAGGTGGCTACACCTTC
TRBJ1-4,.,many,TRBV6-1,CASSDSVTTNEKLFF,TGTGCCAGCAGTGATTCCGTGACAACTAATGAAAAACTGTTTTTT
TRBJ1-5,.,many,TRBV6-2/TRBV6-3,CASRTELSNQPQHF,TGTGCCAGCAGAACAGAACTTAGCAATCAGCCCCAGCATTTT
TRBJ1-1,TRBD1,many,TRBV20-1,CSAREYATGSGTEAFF,TGCAGTGCTAGAGAATATGCGACAGGGTCCGGGACTGAAGCTTTCTTT
TRBJ2-5,TRBD2,few,TRBV7-9,CASSSYSGRALETQYF,TGTGCCAGCAGCTCTTATAGCGGGAGGGCCTTAGAGACCCAGTACTTC
TRBJ2-1,TRBD2,many,TRBV2,CASSEGAGAFTSYNEQFF,TGTGCCAGCAGTGAAGGAGCGGGGGCCTTTACTTCCTACAATGAGCAGTTCTTC
TRBJ2-5,.,.,TRBV4-2,CASSQEVGYLETQYF,TGTGCCAGCAGCCAAGAAGTTGGATACCTAGAGACCCAGTACTTC
TRBJ1-1,TRBD1,many,TRBV19,CASSPRDREVEAFF,TGTGCCAGTAGTCCCCGGGACAGGGAGGTGGAAGCTTTCTTT
TRBJ2-7,TRBD2,.,TRBV7-8,CASSLELGLAGDRDEQYF,TGTGCCAGCAGCTTGGAGTTGGGACTAGCGGGAGATCGCGACGAGCAGTACTTC
TRBJ2-7,.,many,TRBV12-3/TRBV12-4,CASRPGTVSYEQYF,TGTGCCAGCAGGCCCGGGACGGTCTCCTACGAGCAGTACTTC
TRBJ1-1,.,.,TRBV19,CASHRGGIAEAFF,TGTGCCAGCCACCGTGGGGGTATCGCTGAAGCTTTCTTT
TRBJ2-1,TRBD1,.,TRBV10-3,CAIRGQGNSYNEQFF,TGTGCCATCAGGGGACAGGGGAACTCCTACAATGAGCAGTTCTTC
TRBJ2-7,.,many,TRBV28,CASSFPLQGTYEQYF,TGTGCCAGCAGTTTCCCCCTACAGGGTACCTACGAGCAGTACTTC
TRBJ2-6,TRBD1,.,TRBV19,CASSLHPGQGAGGANVLTF,TGTGCCAGTAGTCTACATCCGGGACAGGGGGCTGGAGGGGCCAACGTCCTGACTTTC
TRBJ2-7,TRBD1,few,TRBV27,CASSRDRTYEQYF,TGTGCCAGCAGCCGGGACAGGACTTACGAGCAGTACTTC